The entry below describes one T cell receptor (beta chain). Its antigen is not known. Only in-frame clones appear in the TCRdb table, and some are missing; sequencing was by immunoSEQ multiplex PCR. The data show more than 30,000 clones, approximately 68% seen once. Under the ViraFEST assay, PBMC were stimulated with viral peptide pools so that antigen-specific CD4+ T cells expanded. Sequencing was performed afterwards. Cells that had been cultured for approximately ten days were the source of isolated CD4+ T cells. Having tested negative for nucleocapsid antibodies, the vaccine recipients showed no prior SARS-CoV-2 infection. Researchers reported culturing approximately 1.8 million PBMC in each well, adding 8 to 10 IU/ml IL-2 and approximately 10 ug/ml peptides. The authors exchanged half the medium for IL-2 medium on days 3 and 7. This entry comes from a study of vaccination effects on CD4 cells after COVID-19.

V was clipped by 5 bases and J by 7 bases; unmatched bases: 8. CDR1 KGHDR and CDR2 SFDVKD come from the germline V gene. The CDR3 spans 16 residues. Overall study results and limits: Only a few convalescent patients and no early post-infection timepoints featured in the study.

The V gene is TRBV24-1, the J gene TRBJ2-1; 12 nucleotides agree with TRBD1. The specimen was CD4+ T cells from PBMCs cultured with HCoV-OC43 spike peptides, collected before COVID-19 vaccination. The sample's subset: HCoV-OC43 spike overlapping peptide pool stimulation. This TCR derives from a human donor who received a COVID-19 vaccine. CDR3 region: CATSATPGQGANEQFF. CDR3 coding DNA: TGTGCCACCAGTGCGACACCGGGACAGGGGGCGAATGAGCAGTTCTTC.